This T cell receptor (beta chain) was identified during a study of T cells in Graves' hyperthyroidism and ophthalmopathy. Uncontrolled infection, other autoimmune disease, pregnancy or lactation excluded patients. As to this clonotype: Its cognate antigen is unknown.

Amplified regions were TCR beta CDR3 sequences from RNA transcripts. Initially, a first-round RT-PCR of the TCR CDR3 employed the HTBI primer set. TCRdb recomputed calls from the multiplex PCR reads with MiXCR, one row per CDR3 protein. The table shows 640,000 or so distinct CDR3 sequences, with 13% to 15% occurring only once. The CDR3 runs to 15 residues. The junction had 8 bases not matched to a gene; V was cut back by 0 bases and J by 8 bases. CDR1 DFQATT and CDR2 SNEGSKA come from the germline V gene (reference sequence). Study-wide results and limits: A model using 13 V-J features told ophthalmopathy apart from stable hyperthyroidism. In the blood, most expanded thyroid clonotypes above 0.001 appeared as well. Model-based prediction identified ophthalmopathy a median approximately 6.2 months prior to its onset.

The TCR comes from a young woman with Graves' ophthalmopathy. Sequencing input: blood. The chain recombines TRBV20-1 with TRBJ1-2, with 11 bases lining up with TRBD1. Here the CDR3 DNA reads TGCAGTGCTAGAGATAGAGGGGACAGGGGGGGAGGCTACACCTTC. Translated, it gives CSARDRGDRGGGYTF.